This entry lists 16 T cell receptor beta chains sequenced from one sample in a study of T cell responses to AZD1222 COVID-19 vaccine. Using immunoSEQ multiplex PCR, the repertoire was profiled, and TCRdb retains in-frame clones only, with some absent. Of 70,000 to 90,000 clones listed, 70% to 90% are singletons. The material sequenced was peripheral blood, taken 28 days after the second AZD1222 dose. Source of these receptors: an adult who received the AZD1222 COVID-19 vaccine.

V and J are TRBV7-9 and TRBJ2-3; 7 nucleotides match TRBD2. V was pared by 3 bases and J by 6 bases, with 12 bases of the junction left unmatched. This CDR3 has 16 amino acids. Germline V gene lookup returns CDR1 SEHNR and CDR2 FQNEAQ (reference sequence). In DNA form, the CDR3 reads TGTGCCAGCAGCTTCTGGGGCGGGGGTCTTGTGGATACGCAGTATTTT. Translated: CASSFWGGGLVDTQYF.

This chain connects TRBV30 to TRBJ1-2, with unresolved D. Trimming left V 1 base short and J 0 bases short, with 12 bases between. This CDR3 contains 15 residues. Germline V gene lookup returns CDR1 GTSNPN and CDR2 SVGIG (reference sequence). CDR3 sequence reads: CAWSAIPSANYGYTF. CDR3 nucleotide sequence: TGTGCCTGGAGTGCAATCCCGTCGGCTAACTATGGCTACACCTTC.

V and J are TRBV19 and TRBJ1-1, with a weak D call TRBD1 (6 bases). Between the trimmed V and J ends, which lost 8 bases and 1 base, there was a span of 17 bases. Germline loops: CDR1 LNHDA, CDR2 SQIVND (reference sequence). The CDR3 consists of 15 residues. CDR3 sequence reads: CASEAGQRGNTEAFF. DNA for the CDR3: TGTGCCAGTGAGGCAGGACAGAGAGGGAACACTGAAGCTTTCTTT. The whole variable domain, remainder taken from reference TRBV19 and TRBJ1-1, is DGGITQSPKYLFRKEGQNVTLSCEQNLNHDAMYWYRQDPGQGLRLIYYSQIVNDFQKGDIAEGYSVSREKKESFPLTVTSAQKNPTAFYLCASEAGQRGNTEAFFGQGTRLTVV.

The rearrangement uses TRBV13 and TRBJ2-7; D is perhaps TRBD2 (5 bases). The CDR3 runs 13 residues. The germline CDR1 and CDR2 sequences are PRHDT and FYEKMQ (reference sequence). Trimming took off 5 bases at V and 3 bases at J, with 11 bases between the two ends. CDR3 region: CASSPLRGYEQYV. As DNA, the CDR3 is TGTGCCAGCAGCCCGCTTCGGGGCTACGAGCAGTACGTC.

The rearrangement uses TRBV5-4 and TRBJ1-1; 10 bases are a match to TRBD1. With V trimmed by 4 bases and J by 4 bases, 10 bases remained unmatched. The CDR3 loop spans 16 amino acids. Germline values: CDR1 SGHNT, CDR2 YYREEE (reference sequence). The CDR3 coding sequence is TGTGCCAGCAGCGCACCGGGACAGGGGATGGGCACTGAAGCTTTCTTT. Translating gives CASSAPGQGMGTEAFF.

CDR3: CASSATRTGNTGELFF. CDR3 bases: TGTGCCAGCAGCGCAACAAGGACAGGGAACACCGGGGAGCTGTTTTTT. The chain is built from TRBV11-3 and TRBJ2-2, with 7 positions matching TRBD1. There are 16 residues in the CDR3. Germline values: CDR1 SGHNT, CDR2 YENEEA. V lost 5 bases, J lost 1 base, and 7 bases stayed unmatched. The variable domain in full, with the rest retrieved from reference TRBV11-3 and TRBJ2-2, is EAGVVQSPRYKIIEKKQPVAFWCNPISGHNTLYWYLQNLGQGPELLIRYENEEAVDDSQLPKDRFSAERLKGVDSTLKIQPAELGDSAVYLCASSATRTGNTGELFFGEGSRLTVL.

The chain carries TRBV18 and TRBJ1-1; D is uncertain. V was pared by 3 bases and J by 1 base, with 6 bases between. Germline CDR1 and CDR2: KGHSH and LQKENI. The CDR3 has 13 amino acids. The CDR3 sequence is CASSPGRNTEAFF. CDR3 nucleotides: TGTGCCAGCTCACCCGGACGGAACACTGAAGCTTTCTTT.

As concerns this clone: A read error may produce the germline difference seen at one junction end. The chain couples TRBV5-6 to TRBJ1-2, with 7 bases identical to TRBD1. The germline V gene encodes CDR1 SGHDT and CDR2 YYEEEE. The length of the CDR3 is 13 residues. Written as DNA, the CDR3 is TGTGCCAGCAGGGGGGGACAGTCCTATGGCTACACCTTT. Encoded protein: CASRGGQSYGYTF.

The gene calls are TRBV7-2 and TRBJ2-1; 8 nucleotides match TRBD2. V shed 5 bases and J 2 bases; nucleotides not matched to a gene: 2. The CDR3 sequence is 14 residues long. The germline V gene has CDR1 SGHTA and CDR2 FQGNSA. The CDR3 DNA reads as TGTGCCAGCAGCCGGGGGGGCCCCTACAATGAGCAGTTCTTC. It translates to CASSRGGPYNEQFF.

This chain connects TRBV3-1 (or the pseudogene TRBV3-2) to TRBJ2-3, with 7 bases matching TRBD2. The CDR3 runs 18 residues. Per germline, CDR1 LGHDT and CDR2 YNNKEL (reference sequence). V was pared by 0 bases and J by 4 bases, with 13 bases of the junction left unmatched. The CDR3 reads CASSQERGVKGRADTQYF. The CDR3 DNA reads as TGTGCCAGCAGCCAAGAGAGAGGGGTTAAGGGGAGGGCAGATACGCAGTATTTT.

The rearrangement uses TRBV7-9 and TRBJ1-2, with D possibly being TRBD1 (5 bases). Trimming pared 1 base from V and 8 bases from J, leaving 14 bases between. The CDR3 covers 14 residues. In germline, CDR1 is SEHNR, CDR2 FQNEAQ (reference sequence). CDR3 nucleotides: TGTGCCAGCAGCTTAGATGGCGGGGGAGGAGGCTACACCTTC. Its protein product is CASSLDGGGGGYTF.

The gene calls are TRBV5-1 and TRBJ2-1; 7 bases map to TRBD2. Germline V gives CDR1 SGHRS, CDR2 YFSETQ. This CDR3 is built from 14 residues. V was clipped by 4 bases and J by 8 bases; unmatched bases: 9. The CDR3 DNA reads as TGCGCCAGCAGCCGGACTAGGGGAGCGGATGAGCAGTTCTTC. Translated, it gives CASSRTRGADEQFF.

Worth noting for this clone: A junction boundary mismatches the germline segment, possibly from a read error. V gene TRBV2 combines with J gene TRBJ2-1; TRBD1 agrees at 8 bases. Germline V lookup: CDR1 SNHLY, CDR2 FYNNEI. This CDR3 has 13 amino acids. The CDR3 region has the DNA TGTGCCAGCAGTGAAGGTCAGGGGGCGACCCCGGTCTTC. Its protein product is CASSEGQGATPVF.

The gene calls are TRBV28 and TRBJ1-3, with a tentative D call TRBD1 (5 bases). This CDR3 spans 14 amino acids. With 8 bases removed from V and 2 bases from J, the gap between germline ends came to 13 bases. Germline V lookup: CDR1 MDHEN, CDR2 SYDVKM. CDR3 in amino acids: CASSTTEPGNTIYF. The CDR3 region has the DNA TGTGCCAGCTCAACGACAGAACCTGGAAACACCATATATTTT.

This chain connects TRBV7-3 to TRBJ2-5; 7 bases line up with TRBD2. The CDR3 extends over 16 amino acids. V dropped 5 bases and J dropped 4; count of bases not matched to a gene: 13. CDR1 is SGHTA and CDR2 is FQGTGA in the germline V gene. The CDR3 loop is CASSPGSAGRGETQYF. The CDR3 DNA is TGTGCCAGCAGCCCAGGGAGCGCGGGGAGGGGAGAGACCCAGTACTTC. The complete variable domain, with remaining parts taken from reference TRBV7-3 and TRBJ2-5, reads GAGVSQTPSNKVTEKGKYVELRCDPISGHTALYWYRQSLGQGPEFLIYFQGTGAADDSGLPNDRFFAVRPEGSVSTLKIQRTERGDSAVYLCASSPGSAGRGETQYFGPGTRLLVL.

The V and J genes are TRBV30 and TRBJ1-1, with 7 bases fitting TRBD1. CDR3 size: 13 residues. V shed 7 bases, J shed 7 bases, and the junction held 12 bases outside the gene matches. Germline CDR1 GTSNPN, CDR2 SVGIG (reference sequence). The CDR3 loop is CASNYNRGNEAFF. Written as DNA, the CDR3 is TGTGCCTCGAATTACAACAGGGGAAATGAAGCTTTCTTT.